These 11 T cell receptor beta chains came from one sample sequenced in a study of CD4 T cells in relation to SARS-CoV-2 and coronaviruses. For these TCRs, the target antigens are not known. The unexposed donors gave CD4+ T cells in about 2011-2019, prior to COVID-19. Isolation of CD4+ T cells took place after roughly nine days in culture. Profiling relied on immunoSEQ multiplex PCR, and the TCRdb table lists in-frame clones only, not all of them. The repertoire consists of approximately 20,000 clones, with over 70% occurring once and the leading ten covering roughly 10%. Source material: CD4+ T cells from PBMCs, cultured in vitro. The receptors were sampled from a human donor in good health.

This sequence joins TRBV5-1 and TRBJ2-5; D is unresolved. Germline-derived CDR1 and CDR2 are SGHRS and YFSETQ. Trimming left V 5 bases short and J 5 bases short, with 13 bases between. The CDR3 is made up of 13 amino acids. CDR3 protein: CASSGFEGETQYF. The CDR3 DNA sequence: TGCGCCAGCAGTGGGTTTGAAGGGGAGACCCAGTACTTC.

J is TRBJ2-5 and V is TRBV28, with D perhaps TRBD2 (5 bases). Trimming pared 1 base from V and 9 bases from J, leaving 18 bases between. This CDR3 has 15 residues. Germline CDR1 reads MDHEN; CDR2 reads SYDVKM. CDR3: CASSLSSTSSQAQYF. CDR3 bases: TGTGCCAGCAGTTTATCCTCCACTAGTTCCCAGGCCCAGTACTTC. Together with reference TRBV28 and TRBJ2-5, the CDR3 gives the full variable domain: DVKVTQSSRYLVKRTGEKVFLECVQDMDHENMFWYRQDPGLGLRLIYFSYDVKMKEKGDIPEGYSVSREKKERFSLILESASTNQTSMYLCASSLSSTSSQAQYFGPGTRLLVL.

The chain links TRBV11-2 to TRBJ2-7; 10 nucleotides line up with TRBD2. Germline V lookup: CDR1 SGHAT, CDR2 FQNNGV. V was pared by 6 bases and J by 3 bases, with 8 bases of the junction left unmatched. The CDR3 has 15 residues. Here the CDR3 reads CASRTPGTSDYEQYF. CDR3 in DNA: TGTGCCAGCAGAACACCCGGGACTAGCGACTACGAGCAGTACTTC.

The chain links TRBV18 to TRBJ1-5; no definite D call. Trimming removed 3 bases from V and 7 bases from J, with 16 bases in between. Germline loops: CDR1 KGHSH, CDR2 LQKENI. The CDR3 has 15 residues. CDR3 residues: CASSPYGEGAQPQHF. The CDR3 coding sequence is TGTGCCAGCTCACCTTACGGTGAGGGCGCACAGCCCCAGCATTTT.

The chain employs TRBV9 and TRBJ2-1; no clear D. The CDR3 length is 14 residues. V was clipped by 0 bases and J by 9 bases, with 13 bases between them. Germline lookup yields CDR1 SGDLS and CDR2 YYNGEE. CDR3 region: CASSVAVKAGEQFF. The CDR3 nucleotides read TGTGCCAGCAGCGTAGCAGTGAAAGCAGGTGAGCAGTTCTTC.

The chain carries TRBV5-1 and TRBJ1-3; D is undetermined. The V end lost 0 bases, the J end lost 3 bases, and 10 bases lay between the germline ends. Per the germline V gene, CDR1 is SGHRS and CDR2 is YFSETQ. The CDR3 runs 15 residues. The CDR3 loop is CASSLGGIGGNTIYF. DNA for the CDR3: TGCGCCAGCAGCTTGGGGGGTATTGGTGGAAACACCATATATTTT.

There are a few counts of this clone. The chain employs TRBV11-1 and TRBJ2-6; the D gene is possibly TRBD1 (6 bases). Per the germline V gene, CDR1 is SGHAT and CDR2 is FQDESV (reference sequence). With 5 bases removed from V and 6 bases from J, the gap between germline ends came to 17 bases. The CDR3 is made up of 16 amino acids. This CDR3 is CASSPGAGPVANVLTF. The DNA of the CDR3 is TGTGCCAGCAGCCCAGGGGCGGGCCCGGTGGCCAACGTCCTGACTTTC.

The gene calls are TRBV4-2 and TRBJ1-4; D uncertain. The CDR3 covers 16 residues. Germline values: CDR1 LGHNA, CDR2 YNFKEQ. The germline V and J ends were trimmed by 0 bases and 5 bases, with 13 bases remaining between them. The CDR3 region has the DNA TGTGCCAGCAGCCAAGATGCCCGGGGAGGGAATGAAAAACTGTTTTTT. The encoded protein is CASSQDARGGNEKLFF.

The chain recombines TRBV2 with TRBJ1-2, with 7 bases matching TRBD1. V lost 6 bases and J lost 8; bases outside the gene matches: 9. The CDR3 runs to 13 residues. Germline loops: CDR1 SNHLY, CDR2 FYNNEI. CDR3 in amino acids: CASSLDRDRGYTF. The CDR3 coding sequence is TGTGCCAGCAGCCTCGACAGGGATCGAGGCTACACCTTC.

V and J are TRBV7-9 and TRBJ2-7, with 8 nucleotides matching TRBD1. CDR1 is SEHNR, CDR2 FQNEAQ, per germline (reference sequence). The V segment lost 5 bases and the J segment 2 bases; nucleotides outside the gene matches: 8. CDR3 length: 15 amino acids. CDR3 region: CASSPGGQEPYEQYF. DNA for the CDR3: TGTGCCAGCAGCCCAGGGGGACAGGAACCCTACGAGCAGTACTTC.

The chain couples TRBV7-9 to TRBJ2-7; 8 bases line up with TRBD2. CDR3 length: 13 residues. Per germline, CDR1 SEHNR and CDR2 FQNEAQ (reference sequence). The V segment lost 5 bases and the J segment 5 bases; nucleotides outside the gene matches: 5. The DNA for the CDR3 is TGTGCCAGCAGCCTCGGACTAGCTAACGAGCAGTACTTC. The encoded protein is CASSLGLANEQYF. Full variable domain (rest looked up from reference TRBV7-9 and TRBJ2-7): DTGVSQNPRHKITKRGQNVTFRCDPISEHNRLYWYRQTLGQGPEFLTYFQNEAQLEKSRLLSDRFSAERPKGSFSTLEIQRTEQGDSAMYLCASSLGLANEQYFGPGTRLTVT.